This entry features one T cell receptor beta chain sequence. This sample is drawn from a study of PD-L1 blockade in urothelial cancer. Repertoires were generated with immunoSEQ multiplex PCR, while TCRdb's copy carries only in-frame clones and drops some. Of fewer than 50,000 clones in the sample, under 90% were seen once. Time point specified: pretreatment peripheral blood. Samples were collected from each patient before treatment and during treatment. Each patient gave between 1 and 8 of them in total. The CDR3 has 14 residues. V lost 6 bases and J lost 6, with 19 bases in between. Per germline, CDR1 SGHRS and CDR2 YFSETQ.

This TCR came from a man aged 70 or older with urothelial cancer. Sequenced material: PBMCs, taken around atezolizumab (anti-PD-L1) treatment. This rearrangement joins TRBV5-1 to TRBJ2-7, with D possibly being TRBD1 (5 bases). The CDR3: CASILDNEEGEQYF. The CDR3, as DNA: TGCGCCAGCATTCTGGACAACGAAGAAGGCGAGCAGTACTTC.